Listed below are T cell receptor beta chains from one sample, sequenced in a study of neoadjuvant anti-PD-1 for oral cavity cancer. Sequencing was performed with immunoSEQ multiplex PCR; in TCRdb, only in-frame clones are kept and a portion is missing. The sample consists of about 7,200 clones, roughly 54% of them appearing once. Material: tumor tissue, obtained before nivolumab (anti-PD-1) treatment. Receptors were obtained from a person between 35 and 79 years old with oral cavity squamous cell carcinoma. CDR3s include the opening cysteine and the closing phenylalanine or tryptophan. D genes are given only for firm matches. Clone size is stated in some rows and not others, as once, few, many or a class when expanded.

J,size,D,V,DNA,CDR3
TRBJ2-2,.,TRBD2,TRBV9,TGTGCCAGCAGCGTACAAGGTCGGGGAGGGGTCGGCGGGGAGCTGTTTTTT,CASSVQGRGGVGGELFF
TRBJ1-6,.,TRBD1,TRBV5-1,TGCGCCAGCAGCCGGGACAGGGCTAATTCACCCCTCCACTTT,CASSRDRANSPLHF
TRBJ1-1,.,.,TRBV27,TGTGCCAGCAGTTTTTCCCCGAAGAGTCAGGGCCGAGCTTTCTTT,CASSFSPKSQGRAFF
TRBJ1-5,few,TRBD1,TRBV2,TGTGCCAGCAATCGGGACAGTAGTTTCAATCAGCCCCAGCATTTT,CASNRDSSFNQPQHF
TRBJ2-7,few,.,TRBV27,TGTGCCAGCAGTTTAGGCGGACCGTCCTACGAGCAGTACTTC,CASSLGGPSYEQYF
TRBJ2-5,.,TRBD2,TRBV18,TGTGCCAGCTCTTCGGGAGGGGCCGGAGAGACCCAGTACTTC,CASSSGGAGETQYF
TRBJ1-1,.,.,TRBV5-1,TGCGCCAGCAGCCCCACGACAAAAAACACTGAAGCTTTCTTT,CASSPTTKNTEAFF
TRBJ2-2,.,.,TRBV5-1,TGCGCCAGCAGCCCCCGGGCGGGGCGGAACACCGGGGAGCTGTTTTTT,CASSPRAGRNTGELFF
TRBJ1-5,.,.,TRBV7-9,TGTGCCAGCAGCCACGAGAGCCGGGGGACCAATCAGCCCCAGCATTTT,CASSHESRGTNQPQHF
TRBJ1-3,few,.,TRBV12-5,TGTGCTAGTGGTTTGGTACGAGGCGGGCCCGGATTCTCGGGAAACACCATATATTTT,CASGLVRGGPGFSGNTIYF
TRBJ2-1,few,TRBD2,TRBV4-1,TGCGCCAGCAGCCATAGCGGGAGGGCCCTAGGTAGTGATGAGCAGTTCTTC,CASSHSGRALGSDEQFF
TRBJ1-5,few,.,TRBV6-1,TGTGCCAGCAGGGCAGGAGTTCAGCCCCAGCATTTT,CASRAGVQPQHF
TRBJ2-7,.,.,TRBV6-5,TGTGCCAGCAGCCCCCCCGGGTACGAGCAGTACTTC,CASSPPGYEQYF
TRBJ1-4,.,.,TRBV7-8,TGTGCCAGCAGCTCACCGGGCCCTAATGAAAAACTGTTTTTT,CASSSPGPNEKLFF
TRBJ2-5,once,.,TRBV5-8,TGTGCCAGCAGCTTGGGGACTACTCAGACCCAGTACTTC,CASSLGTTQTQYF
TRBJ1-1,few,.,TRBV18,TGTGCCAGCTCACCACAGACCAACAGGGAAGCTTTCTTT,CASSPQTNREAFF